This is a list of T cell receptor beta chains from one sample in a study of early stage breast cancer tumors. The data were produced by immunoSEQ multiplex PCR, yet TCRdb's version contains in-frame clones alone and is incomplete. Of about 51,000 clones listed, over 75% are singletons. Sequencing was carried out using blood. The receptors here all came from a person aged 35 to 50 with breast cancer. CDR3s include the opening cysteine and the closing phenylalanine or tryptophan. Fields, in order: J gene, D gene, clone size, V gene, CDR3 protein, CDR3 DNA. A D gene is named only where the DNA matches it firmly. Not all rows give a size; the values are once, few, many and, for expanded clones, a class.

J: TRBJ2-7
D: -
size: -
V: TRBV9
CDR3: CASSASGIPSYEQYF
DNA: TGTGCCAGCAGCGCGTCCGGGATCCCCTCCTACGAGCAGTACTTC

J: TRBJ2-5
D: TRBD2
size: -
V: TRBV5-5
CDR3: CASSDTSDTQETQYF
DNA: TGTGCCAGCAGCGATACTAGCGATACGCAGGAGACCCAGTACTTC

J: TRBJ2-5
D: -
size: -
V: TRBV2
CDR3: CASKPSPEQETQYF
DNA: TGTGCCAGCAAGCCTAGCCCAGAACAAGAGACCCAGTACTTC

J: TRBJ2-5
D: -
size: -
V: TRBV19
CDR3: CASSVQETQYF
DNA: TGTGCCAGTAGTGTCCAAGAGACCCAGTACTTC

J: TRBJ2-1
D: TRBD2
size: -
V: TRBV10-3
CDR3: CAISTSGNYNEQFF
DNA: TGTGCCATCAGCACTAGCGGGAACTACAATGAGCAGTTCTTC

J: TRBJ1-2
D: -
size: -
V: TRBV18
CDR3: CASSPYEDYGYTF
DNA: TGTGCCAGCTCACCATATGAGGACTATGGCTACACCTTC

J: TRBJ2-7
D: TRBD1
size: -
V: TRBV2
CDR3: CASSEAGTGWSIYEQYF
DNA: TGTGCCAGCAGTGAAGCGGGGACAGGGTGGAGTATCTACGAGCAGTACTTC

J: TRBJ1-1
D: TRBD1
size: once
V: TRBV4-1
CDR3: CASSQEVGQGTEAFF
DNA: TGCGCCAGCAGCCAAGAGGTGGGACAGGGCACTGAAGCTTTCTTT

J: TRBJ1-1
D: -
size: -
V: TRBV29-1
CDR3: CSVERAENTEAFF
DNA: TGCAGCGTTGAACGGGCCGAGAACACTGAAGCTTTCTTT

J: TRBJ2-7
D: -
size: -
V: TRBV18
CDR3: CASSPWGAGNYEQYF
DNA: TGTGCCAGCTCACCGTGGGGGGCCGGCAACTACGAGCAGTACTTC

J: TRBJ2-2
D: -
size: -
V: TRBV6-4
CDR3: CASSDGVDTGELFF
DNA: TGTGCCAGCAGTGATGGCGTGGATACCGGGGAGCTGTTTTTT

J: TRBJ1-2
D: TRBD1
size: -
V: TRBV5-6
CDR3: CASSLDRAYGYTF
DNA: TGTGCCAGCAGTTTGGACAGGGCCTATGGCTACACCTTC

J: TRBJ2-5
D: TRBD2
size: -
V: TRBV2
CDR3: CASRAGLAGVGETQYF
DNA: TGTGCCAGCAGGGCAGGACTAGCGGGAGTTGGGGAGACCCAGTACTTC

J: TRBJ1-1
D: TRBD1
size: few
V: TRBV7-2
CDR3: CASSLGQGAVTEAFF
DNA: TGTGCCAGCAGCTTGGGACAGGGGGCAGTCACTGAAGCTTTCTTT

J: TRBJ2-3
D: TRBD2
size: -
V: TRBV2
CDR3: CASSEEGGSATDTQYF
DNA: TGTGCCAGCAGTGAAGAGGGCGGGAGCGCCACAGATACGCAGTATTTT

J: TRBJ2-3
D: -
size: -
V: TRBV9
CDR3: CASSTRGGLDGTDTQYF
DNA: TGTGCCAGCAGCACAAGGGGGGGTCTCGACGGCACAGATACGCAGTATTTT

J: TRBJ2-5
D: -
size: -
V: TRBV11-2
CDR3: CASSLVTGAGQTQYF
DNA: TGTGCCAGCAGCTTAGTGACGGGAGCGGGCCAGACCCAGTACTTC

J: TRBJ2-1
D: TRBD2
size: -
V: TRBV7-2
CDR3: CASSFTSGYNEQFF
DNA: TGTGCCAGCAGCTTCACTAGCGGGTACAATGAGCAGTTCTTC

J: TRBJ2-1
D: -
size: -
V: TRBV5-1
CDR3: CASSLGGVGRSYNEQFF
DNA: TGCGCCAGCAGCTTGGGAGGGGTCGGGCGCTCCTACAATGAGCAGTTCTTC

J: TRBJ1-2
D: -
size: -
V: TRBV30
CDR3: CAWSVGGTLSDGYTF
DNA: TGTGCCTGGAGTGTGGGTGGGACACTCTCTGATGGCTACACCTTC

J: TRBJ2-1
D: -
size: -
V: TRBV14
CDR3: CASSLNNAGSKQFF
DNA: TGTGCCAGCAGCCTTAACAACGCTGGATCTAAGCAGTTCTTC

J: TRBJ2-6
D: -
size: -
V: TRBV18
CDR3: CASSRIGNSGANVLTF
DNA: TGTGCCAGCTCACGTATCGGGAACTCTGGGGCCAACGTCCTGACTTTC

J: TRBJ1-2
D: TRBD1
size: -
V: TRBV6-1
CDR3: CASRRTGQGYTF
DNA: TGTGCCAGCAGAAGGACAGGGCAAGGCTACACCTTC

J: TRBJ1-5
D: -
size: -
V: TRBV7-8
CDR3: CASSFSAGDQPQHF
DNA: TGTGCCAGCAGCTTCTCCGCGGGGGACCAGCCCCAGCATTTT

J: TRBJ1-1
D: -
size: -
V: TRBV19
CDR3: CASSMFGDGDSEAFF
DNA: TGTGCCAGTAGTATGTTCGGGGACGGGGACTCTGAAGCTTTCTTT

J: TRBJ2-1
D: TRBD2
size: -
V: TRBV30
CDR3: CAWRRTSGTYNEQFF
DNA: TGTGCCTGGAGGCGGACTAGCGGAACCTACAATGAGCAGTTCTTC

J: TRBJ1-3
D: TRBD1
size: few
V: TRBV2
CDR3: CASRGTGEHTIYF
DNA: TGTGCCAGCAGGGGGACAGGGGAGCACACCATATATTTT

J: TRBJ2-5
D: -
size: -
V: TRBV7-2
CDR3: CASSFQETQYF
DNA: TGTGCCAGCAGCTTTCAGGAGACCCAGTACTTC

J: TRBJ2-5
D: -
size: -
V: TRBV19
CDR3: CASSPGDLGETQYF
DNA: TGTGCCAGTAGTCCGGGTGACTTAGGGGAGACCCAGTACTTC

J: TRBJ2-7
D: TRBD1
size: -
V: TRBV7-2
CDR3: CASSRKMVGQGSYEQYF
DNA: TGTGCCAGCAGCCGGAAAATGGTGGGACAGGGATCCTACGAGCAGTACTTC

J: TRBJ2-1
D: -
size: -
V: TRBV6-4
CDR3: CASSDARVGGGPSNEQFF
DNA: TGTGCCAGCAGTGACGCCCGGGTTGGGGGCGGGCCGAGCAATGAGCAGTTCTTC

J: TRBJ2-3
D: TRBD2
size: -
V: TRBV5-1
CDR3: CASSLEGLALTDTQYF
DNA: TGCGCCAGCAGCTTGGAGGGACTAGCGCTTACAGATACGCAGTATTTT

J: TRBJ2-6
D: -
size: -
V: TRBV11-2
CDR3: CASSQRPGAGANVLTF
DNA: TGTGCCAGCAGCCAAAGGCCAGGGGCTGGGGCCAACGTCCTGACTTTC

J: TRBJ2-2
D: -
size: -
V: TRBV9
CDR3: CASSVVGNTGELFF
DNA: TGTGCCAGCAGCGTTGTAGGCAACACCGGGGAGCTGTTTTTT

J: TRBJ2-7
D: -
size: -
V: TRBV6-1
CDR3: CASSEPIGEWSSYEQYF
DNA: TGTGCCAGCAGTGAACCGATCGGAGAATGGAGCTCCTACGAGCAGTACTTC

J: TRBJ2-3
D: -
size: -
V: TRBV7-2
CDR3: CASSPASTDWDTQYF
DNA: TGTGCCAGCAGCCCAGCGTCCACCGATTGGGATACGCAGTATTTT

J: TRBJ2-5
D: -
size: -
V: TRBV28
CDR3: CASRPLAGIGTQYF
DNA: TGTGCCAGCAGGCCCCTCGCGGGGATTGGGACCCAGTACTTC

J: TRBJ2-2
D: -
size: few
V: TRBV7-8
CDR3: CASSPNGPTGELFF
DNA: TGTGCCAGCAGCCCAAACGGGCCCACCGGGGAGCTGTTTTTT

J: TRBJ1-1
D: -
size: few
V: TRBV18
CDR3: CASSFDGTMNTEAFF
DNA: TGTGCCAGCTCATTTGACGGTACTATGAACACTGAAGCTTTCTTT

J: TRBJ2-4
D: TRBD1
size: -
V: TRBV9
CDR3: CASSRTKTRGQGGNIQYF
DNA: TGTGCCAGCAGCCGAACAAAAACACGCGGACAGGGTGGAAACATTCAGTACTTC

J: TRBJ1-3
D: -
size: -
V: TRBV29-1
CDR3: CSVGDSGNTIYF
DNA: TGCAGCGTTGGGGACTCTGGAAACACCATATATTTT

J: TRBJ2-7
D: -
size: -
V: TRBV15
CDR3: CATSRGPGASGGYEQYF
DNA: TGTGCCACCAGCAGAGGGCCGGGGGCTAGCGGAGGATACGAGCAGTACTTC

J: TRBJ1-1
D: -
size: few
V: TRBV5-5
CDR3: CASSLGSGGYNTEAFF
DNA: TGTGCCAGCAGCTTGGGCTCCGGGGGCTATAACACTGAAGCTTTCTTT

J: TRBJ2-3
D: TRBD2
size: few
V: TRBV6-1
CDR3: CASSELAGPDTQYF
DNA: TGTGCCAGCAGTGAACTAGCGGGACCAGATACGCAGTATTTT

J: TRBJ2-3
D: -
size: -
V: TRBV5-8
CDR3: CASRRTDLRTDTQYF
DNA: TGTGCCAGCAGACGAACCGACCTGAGGACAGATACGCAGTATTTT

J: TRBJ1-5
D: -
size: -
V: TRBV6-1
CDR3: CASSPEQFGEPQHF
DNA: TGTGCCAGCAGTCCGGAGCAATTTGGTGAGCCCCAGCATTTT

J: TRBJ2-1
D: -
size: -
V: TRBV4-2
CDR3: CASSQVESDYNEQFF
DNA: TGTGCCAGCAGCCAAGTCGAAAGCGACTACAATGAGCAGTTCTTC

J: TRBJ1-5
D: -
size: -
V: TRBV2
CDR3: CASSESRHSNQPQHF
DNA: TGTGCCAGCAGTGAATCTCGACATAGCAATCAGCCCCAGCATTTT

J: TRBJ2-7
D: TRBD2
size: -
V: TRBV2
CDR3: CASSPRTSTHEQYF
DNA: TGTGCCAGCAGTCCCAGGACTAGCACGCACGAGCAGTACTTC

J: TRBJ1-1
D: -
size: once
V: TRBV21-1
CDR3: CASSKVAGWEGVARAFF
DNA: TGTGCCAGCAGCAAAGTAGCGGGGTGGGAAGGAGTGGCGCGTGCTTTCTTT

J: TRBJ1-5
D: TRBD1
size: few
V: TRBV30
CDR3: CAWSGQGGTQPQHF
DNA: TGTGCCTGGAGCGGACAGGGGGGGACTCAGCCCCAGCATTTT

J: TRBJ2-3
D: -
size: -
V: TRBV30
CDR3: CARLSADTQYF
DNA: TGTGCCCGTCTATCTGCAGATACGCAGTATTTT

J: TRBJ2-1
D: -
size: -
V: TRBV10-3
CDR3: CAISDQGAVNEQFF
DNA: TGTGCCATCAGTGATCAAGGGGCGGTCAATGAGCAGTTCTTC

J: TRBJ1-1
D: -
size: -
V: TRBV5-4
CDR3: CASSYGYMNTEAFF
DNA: TGTGCCAGCAGCTATGGGTATATGAACACTGAAGCTTTCTTT

J: TRBJ2-3
D: TRBD2
size: -
V: TRBV6-6
CDR3: CAAAGVATDTQYF
DNA: TGTGCCGCGGCGGGAGTAGCGACAGATACGCAGTATTTT